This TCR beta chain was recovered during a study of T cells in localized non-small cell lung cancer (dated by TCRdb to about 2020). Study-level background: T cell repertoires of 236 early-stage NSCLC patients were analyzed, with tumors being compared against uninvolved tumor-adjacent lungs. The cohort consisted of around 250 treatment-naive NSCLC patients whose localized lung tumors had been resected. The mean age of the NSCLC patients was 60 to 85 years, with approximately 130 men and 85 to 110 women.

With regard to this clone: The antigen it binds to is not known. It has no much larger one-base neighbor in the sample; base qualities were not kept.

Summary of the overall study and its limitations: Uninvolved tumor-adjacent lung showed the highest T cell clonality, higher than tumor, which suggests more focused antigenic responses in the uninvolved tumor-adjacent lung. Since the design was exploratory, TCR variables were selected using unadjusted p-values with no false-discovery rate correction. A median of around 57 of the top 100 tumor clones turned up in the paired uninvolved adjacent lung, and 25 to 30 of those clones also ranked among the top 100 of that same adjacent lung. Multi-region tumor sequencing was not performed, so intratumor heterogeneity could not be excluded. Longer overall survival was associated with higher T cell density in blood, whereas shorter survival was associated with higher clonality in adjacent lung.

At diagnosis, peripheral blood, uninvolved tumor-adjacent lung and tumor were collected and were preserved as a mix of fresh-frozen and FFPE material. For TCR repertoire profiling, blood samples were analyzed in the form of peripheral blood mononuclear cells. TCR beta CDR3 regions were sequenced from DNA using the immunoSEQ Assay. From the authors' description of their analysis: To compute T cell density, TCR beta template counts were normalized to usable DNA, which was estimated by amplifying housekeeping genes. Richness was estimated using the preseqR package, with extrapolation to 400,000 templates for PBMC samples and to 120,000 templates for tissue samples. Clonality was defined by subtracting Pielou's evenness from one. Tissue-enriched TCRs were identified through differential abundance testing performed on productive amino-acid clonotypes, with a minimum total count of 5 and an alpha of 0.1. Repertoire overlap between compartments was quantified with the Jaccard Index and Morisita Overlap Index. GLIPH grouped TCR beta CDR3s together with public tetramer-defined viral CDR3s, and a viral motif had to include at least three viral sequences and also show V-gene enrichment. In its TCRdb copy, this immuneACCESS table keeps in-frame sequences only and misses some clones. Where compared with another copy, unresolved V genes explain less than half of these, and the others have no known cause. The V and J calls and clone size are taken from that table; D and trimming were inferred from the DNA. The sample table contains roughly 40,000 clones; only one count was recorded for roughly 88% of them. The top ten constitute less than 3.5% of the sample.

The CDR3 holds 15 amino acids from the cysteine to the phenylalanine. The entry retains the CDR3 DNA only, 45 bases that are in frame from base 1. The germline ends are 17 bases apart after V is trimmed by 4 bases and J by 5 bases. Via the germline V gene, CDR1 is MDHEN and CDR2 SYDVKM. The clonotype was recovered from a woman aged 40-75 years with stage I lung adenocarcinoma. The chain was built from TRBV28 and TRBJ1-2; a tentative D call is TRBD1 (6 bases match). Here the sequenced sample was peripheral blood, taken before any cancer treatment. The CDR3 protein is CASSSPMGGLYGYTF. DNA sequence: TGTGCCAGCAGTTCCCCGATGGGGGGCCTTTATGGCTACACCTTC.